Each of the 29 T cell receptor beta chains below was sequenced from the same sample in a study of identical twins. MiXCR, run by TCRdb on the 5' RACE reads, gives a single entry per CDR3 protein. The table shows some 760,000 distinct CDR3 sequences, with roughly 20% occurring only once. These data are also associated with another study on T cells expressing NK-cell markers.

The material sequenced was PBMCs. These TCRs come from a woman under 30 in good health.

This chain links TRBV10-2 with TRBJ2-1; D is ambiguous. The CDR3 contains 11 residues. Looked up from germline, CDR1 is WSHSY and CDR2 is SAAADI. Trimming took off 3 bases at V and 9 bases at J, with 6 bases between the two ends. CDR3 nucleotides: TGCGCCAGCAGTGAAGGAACTGAGCAGTTCTTC. This gives the protein CASSEGTEQFF.

The chain couples TRBV6-6 to TRBJ2-5, with D tentatively TRBD2 (7 bases). This CDR3 has 13 residues. CDR1 MNHNY and CDR2 SVGAGI come from the germline V gene (reference sequence). The ends were cut back, 7 bases at V and 5 bases at J, with 14 bases in the middle. The CDR3 bases are TGTGCCAGCACAAGGGGGGGCACGGAGACCCAGTACTTC. It yields the protein CASTRGGTETQYF.

This clonotype has only a few counts. The chain uses TRBV7-2 and TRBJ2-2; TRBD2 agrees at 9 bases. V dropped 3 bases and J dropped 0; count of bases not matched to a gene: 2. The CDR3 is 16 residues long. Germline lookup yields CDR1 SGHTA and CDR2 FQGNSA. CDR3 in amino acids: CASSLGLATNTGELFF. For the CDR3, the DNA is TGTGCCAGCAGCTTGGGACTAGCTACGAACACCGGGGAGCTGTTTTTT.

This chain joins TRBV5-5 and TRBJ2-7; D not certain. The V end was cut by 4 bases, the J end by 3 bases, with 14 bases between. Germline V gene sequence: CDR1 SGHKS, CDR2 YYEKEE (reference sequence). There are 14 residues in the CDR3. The CDR3 DNA is TGTGCCAGCAGCCTATCCACTTCTTACTACGAGCAGTACTTC. Its protein is CASSLSTSYYEQYF.

The rearrangement uses TRBV2 and TRBJ2-7; TRBD1 might be the D (6 bases). Germline CDR1 reads SNHLY; CDR2 reads FYNNEI. V lost 6 bases to trimming and J lost 3 bases, with 12 bases between them. The CDR3 runs to 13 residues. The CDR3 reads CASSPGTLYEQYF. CDR3 in DNA: TGTGCCAGCAGCCCAGGGACACTCTACGAGCAGTACTTC.

This clonotype came up a few times. V and J are TRBV12-3 or TRBV12-4 and TRBJ2-1; D unclear. CDR3 length: 16 residues. The V and J ends lost 7 bases and 0 bases respectively, with 16 bases between them. CDR3 coding DNA: TGTGCCAGCACCCTTCGGATCTTCAGCTCCTACAATGAGCAGTTCTTC. It translates to CASTLRIFSSYNEQFF.

This clonotype was seen a handful of times. The chain recombines TRBV20-1 with TRBJ1-1; TRBD1 aligns across 7 bases. From germline, CDR1 is DFQATT and CDR2 SNEGSKA (reference sequence). The CDR3 runs to 13 residues. The V gene end was trimmed by 6 bases and the J gene end by 1 base; junction bases not matched to a gene: 5. CDR3 nucleotide sequence: TGCAGTGCCCTACAGGGGTCGAACACTGAAGCTTTCTTT. Residues: CSALQGSNTEAFF.

The chain recombines TRBV9 with TRBJ1-3, with D perhaps TRBD1 (5 bases). V was shortened by 5 bases and J by 0 bases, with 18 bases between the two germline ends. Germline-derived CDR1 and CDR2 are SGDLS and YYNGEE. This CDR3 spans 17 amino acids. DNA for the CDR3: TGTGCCAGCAGTTTCAGGGTTGGAGACCGCTCTGGAAACACCATATATTTT. This codes for CASSFRVGDRSGNTIYF. Full variable domain (remainder filled in from reference TRBV9 and TRBJ1-3): DSGVTQTPKHLITATGQRVTLRCSPRSGDLSVYWYQQSLDQGLQFLIQYYNGEERAKGNILERFSAQQFPDLHSELNLSSLELGDSALYFCASSFRVGDRSGNTIYFGEGSWLTVV.

This chain joins TRBV10-1 and TRBJ2-7; D unclear. In germline, CDR1 is WNHNN, CDR2 SYGVQD (reference sequence). Between the trimmed V and J ends, which lost 2 bases and 6 bases, there was a span of 17 bases. This CDR3 contains 15 residues. This CDR3 reads CASSEMRGLRSEQYF. CDR3 DNA: TGCGCCAGCAGTGAGATGCGTGGCCTAAGGAGCGAGCAGTACTTC.

This chain connects TRBV21-1 to TRBJ2-5. TRBV21-1 is listed as a pseudogene. The CDR3 contains 12 residues. In DNA, the CDR3 is TGTGCCAGCAGCAAAGTCGGGGAGACCCAGTACTTC. Translation: CASSKVGETQYF.

The chain combines TRBV4-3 with TRBJ2-7; D remains unclear. The V gene lost 0 bases and the J gene lost 7 bases, with 22 bases spanning the gap. CDR3 length: 17 amino acids. Germline CDR1 and CDR2: LGHNA and YSLEER. CDR3 DNA sequence: TGCGCCAGCAGCCAAGAGAGGTGGGCTACGTCTTTGGTTGAGCAGTACTTC. The encoded protein is CASSQERWATSLVEQYF.

The V call is TRBV10-3, the J call TRBJ1-1, with a tentative D call TRBD1 (6 bases). V dropped 7 bases and J dropped 1 base, with 13 bases sitting between them. The CDR3 runs 14 residues. From germline, CDR1 is ENHRY and CDR2 SYGVKD. CDR3 in DNA: TGTGCCATCAAGCGGACAGCCGCGAACACTGAAGCTTTCTTT. Protein product: CAIKRTAANTEAFF.

This clonotype appeared once. The V call is TRBV18, the J call TRBJ2-1, with 7 bases lining up with TRBD1. V trimming: 1 base; J trimming: 7 bases; junction bases outside the gene matches: 4. Germline lookup yields CDR1 KGHSH and CDR2 LQKENI. The CDR3 consists of 14 residues. CDR3 region: CASSPQGAENEQFF. The DNA of the CDR3 is TGTGCCAGCTCACCACAGGGGGCTGAAAATGAGCAGTTCTTC.

The chain recombines TRBV5-4 with TRBJ2-4; no firm D call. With 2 bases removed from V and 7 bases from J, the gap between germline ends came to 4 bases. CDR1 and CDR2 from the germline V gene are SGHNT and YYREEE (reference sequence). This CDR3 region has 11 residues. CDR3 protein: CASSLRNIQYF. The CDR3 DNA is TGTGCCAGCAGCTTAAGGAACATTCAGTACTTC.

This clonotype was seen a handful of times. The gene calls are TRBV20-1 and TRBJ1-1, with D unresolved. The CDR3 covers 14 residues. V dropped 6 bases and J dropped 1 base, with 15 bases sitting between them. The germline gives CDR1 DFQATT, CDR2 SNEGSKA (reference sequence). CDR3 nucleotides: TGCAGTGCAAGGTCATCAAGGCAGAACACTGAAGCTTTCTTT. This gives the protein CSARSSRQNTEAFF.

V is TRBV30 and J is TRBJ1-1; D not resolved. V was shortened by 0 bases and J by 6 bases, with 5 bases between the two germline ends. Germline lookup yields CDR1 GTSNPN and CDR2 SVGIG (reference sequence). The CDR3 covers 11 residues. CDR3 region: CAWSVVAEAFF. The CDR3 region has the DNA TGTGCCTGGAGTGTTGTAGCTGAAGCTTTCTTT.

The chain carries TRBV5-6 and TRBJ1-2; D is unresolved. The germline V gene has CDR1 SGHDT and CDR2 YYEEEE. The V end lost 0 bases, the J end lost 4 bases, and 7 bases lay between the germline ends. This CDR3 has 13 residues. CDR3: CASSLVNPYGYTF. The CDR3 bases are TGTGCCAGCAGCTTGGTGAATCCCTATGGCTACACCTTC.

The table lists this clonotype with a few counts. This chain joins TRBV7-8 and TRBJ1-6; possible D gene TRBD1, 5 bases. Per germline, CDR1 SGHVS and CDR2 FQNEAQ. This CDR3 region has 14 residues. Trimming pared 3 bases from V and 10 bases from J, leaving 13 bases between. CDR3 protein: CASSLGQKSSPLHF. As DNA, the CDR3 is TGTGCCAGCAGCTTGGGGCAGAAGAGCTCACCCCTCCACTTT.

CDR3 amino acids: CAGTFVGTDTQYF. The CDR3 bases are TGTGCCGGGACGTTTGTGGGCACAGATACGCAGTATTTT. The chain employs TRBV7-9 and TRBJ2-3; D is possibly TRBD1 or TRBD2 (5 bases each). Looked up from germline, CDR1 is SEHNR and CDR2 is FQNEAQ (reference sequence). The CDR3 totals 13 residues. The germline V and J ends were trimmed by 11 bases and 1 base, with 13 bases remaining between them.

This clonotype has a handful of counts. The chain links TRBV20-1 to TRBJ2-5, with D perhaps TRBD1 or TRBD2 (5 bases each). CDR1 and CDR2 (germline): DFQATT, SNEGSKA (reference sequence). This CDR3 region has 14 residues. V was clipped by 3 bases and J by 2 bases, with 13 bases between them. The CDR3, as DNA: TGCAGTGCTAGCCGGGACCCGACACAAGAGACCCAGTACTTC. Amino acids: CSASRDPTQETQYF.

This clonotype was seen more than once but under ten times. This rearrangement joins TRBV20-1 to TRBJ1-5, with D uncertain. The V end was cut by 3 bases, the J end by 4 bases, with 10 bases between. This CDR3 has 13 amino acids. Germline CDR1 reads DFQATT; CDR2 reads SNEGSKA (reference sequence). The CDR3 DNA sequence: TGCAGTGCTAGCATAGGTTTAAATCAGCCCCAGCATTTT. Amino acids: CSASIGLNQPQHF.

The CDR3: CASSLRAGSSYEQYF. CDR3 coding DNA: TGTGCCAGCAGCCTCCGGGCAGGGAGCTCCTACGAGCAGTACTTC. V gene TRBV7-9 combines with J gene TRBJ2-7; TRBD1 or TRBD2 may be the D gene (5 bases each). CDR3 length: 15 residues. Looked up from germline, CDR1 is SEHNR and CDR2 is FQNEAQ (reference sequence). V gave up 5 bases and J gave up 0 bases, with 14 bases separating them.

This chain joins TRBV29-1 and TRBJ1-1; perhaps TRBD1 as D (5 bases). Trimming removed 3 bases from V and 3 bases from J, with 14 bases in between. The CDR3 spans 14 residues. From germline, CDR1 is SQVTM and CDR2 ANQGSEA. CDR3 in DNA: TGCAGCGTTGACCAGTGGCGAGGGGACACTGAAGCTTTCTTT. This codes for CSVDQWRGDTEAFF.

V gene TRBV7-2 combines with J gene TRBJ2-1; D remains unclear. CDR3 length equals 13 residues. From germline, CDR1 is SGHTA and CDR2 FQGNSA. V was trimmed by 1 base and J by 9 bases, leaving 10 bases between them. The CDR3 DNA sequence: TGTGCCAGCAGCTTAGGTCCCGTTAGTGAGCAGTTCTTC. Translating gives CASSLGPVSEQFF.

A few counts support this clonotype. This chain joins TRBV4-3 and TRBJ2-7; 7 bases align to TRBD1. V lost 4 bases and J lost 1; bases outside the gene matches: 13. In germline, CDR1 is LGHNA, CDR2 YSLEER. CDR3 length: 17 amino acids. The CDR3 sequence is CASSPSSGTANSYEQYF. CDR3 nucleotides: TGCGCCAGCAGCCCTTCCTCCGGGACAGCGAATTCCTACGAGCAGTACTTC.

This clonotype came up a few times. The chain links TRBV12-3 or TRBV12-4 to TRBJ1-3; the D gene is possibly TRBD1 (6 bases). The CDR3 is 14 amino acids. The ends were cut back, 5 bases at V and 4 bases at J, with 12 bases in the middle. Written as DNA, the CDR3 is TGTGCCAGCAGTGTGGGGGCGCGGGGAAACACCATATATTTT. Protein product: CASSVGARGNTIYF.

This clonotype was counted only a few times. The gene calls are TRBV6-6 and TRBJ1-5; tentatively, D is TRBD1 (5 bases). CDR3 length: 12 residues. Between the trimmed V and J ends, which lost 2 bases and 7 bases, there was a span of 6 bases. Germline lookup yields CDR1 MNHNY and CDR2 SVGAGI (reference sequence). The CDR3: CASSYDRQPQHF. CDR3 sequence (DNA): TGTGCCAGCAGTTACGACAGACAGCCCCAGCATTTT.

This clonotype showed up just a few times. This sequence joins TRBV20-1 and TRBJ1-5, with D possibly being TRBD1 (6 bases). This CDR3 comprises 9 residues. Germline V gene data show CDR1 as DFQATT and CDR2 as SNEGSKA (reference sequence). CDR3 bases: TGCCGAAGCAGGGGAGCCCAGCATTTT. This translates into CRSRGAQHF.

The chain couples TRBV7-9 to TRBJ2-5, with D perhaps matching TRBD1 or TRBD2 (5 bases each). Trimming cost V 5 bases and J 5 bases, with 15 bases left between them. Germline CDR1 and CDR2: SEHNR and FQNEAQ (reference sequence). CDR3 size: 14 residues. This CDR3 reads CASSELGVMETQYF. For the CDR3, the DNA is TGTGCCAGCAGCGAGCTGGGGGTTATGGAGACCCAGTACTTC. Full variable domain (remainder filled in from reference TRBV7-9 and TRBJ2-5): DTGVSQNPRHKITKRGQNVTFRCDPISEHNRLYWYRQTLGQGPEFLTYFQNEAQLEKSRLLSDRFSAERPKGSFSTLEIQRTEQGDSAMYLCASSELGVMETQYFGPGTRLLVL.